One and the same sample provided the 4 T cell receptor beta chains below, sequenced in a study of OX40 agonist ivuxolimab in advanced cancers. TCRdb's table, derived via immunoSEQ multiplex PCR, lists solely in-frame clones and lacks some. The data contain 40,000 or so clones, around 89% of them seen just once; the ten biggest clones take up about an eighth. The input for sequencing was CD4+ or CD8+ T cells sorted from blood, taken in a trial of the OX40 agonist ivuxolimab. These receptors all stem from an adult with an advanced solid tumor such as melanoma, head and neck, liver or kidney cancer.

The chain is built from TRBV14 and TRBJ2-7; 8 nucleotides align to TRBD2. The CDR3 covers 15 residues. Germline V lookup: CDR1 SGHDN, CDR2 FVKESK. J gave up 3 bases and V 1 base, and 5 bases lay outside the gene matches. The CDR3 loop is CASSQVQRGLYEQYF. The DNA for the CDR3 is TGTGCCAGCAGCCAAGTCCAGCGGGGGCTCTACGAGCAGTACTTC.

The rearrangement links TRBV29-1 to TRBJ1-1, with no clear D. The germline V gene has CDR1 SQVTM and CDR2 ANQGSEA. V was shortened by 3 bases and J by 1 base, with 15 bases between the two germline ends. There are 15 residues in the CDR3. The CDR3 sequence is CSVESLVSRNTEAFF. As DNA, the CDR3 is TGCAGCGTTGAGTCACTAGTATCTAGGAACACTGAAGCTTTCTTT.

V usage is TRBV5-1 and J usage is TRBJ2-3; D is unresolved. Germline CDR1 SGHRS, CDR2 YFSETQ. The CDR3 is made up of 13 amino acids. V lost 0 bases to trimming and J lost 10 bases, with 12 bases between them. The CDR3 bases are TGCGCCAGCAGCTTGGGCAGCCCACGTGCGCAGTATTTT. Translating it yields CASSLGSPRAQYF.

The DNA for the CDR3 is TGTGCTAGTGGTTTGGCCCTATCCGGGACTAGCGGGAGTGATGAGCAGTTCTTC. Translating it yields CASGLALSGTSGSDEQFF. The J gene is TRBJ2-1, the V gene TRBV12-5; the match to TRBD2 covers 14 bases. The CDR3 sequence is 18 residues long. V shed 1 base and J 8 bases; nucleotides not matched to a gene: 10. Germline assignment: CDR1 LGHNT and CDR2 FRNRAP.